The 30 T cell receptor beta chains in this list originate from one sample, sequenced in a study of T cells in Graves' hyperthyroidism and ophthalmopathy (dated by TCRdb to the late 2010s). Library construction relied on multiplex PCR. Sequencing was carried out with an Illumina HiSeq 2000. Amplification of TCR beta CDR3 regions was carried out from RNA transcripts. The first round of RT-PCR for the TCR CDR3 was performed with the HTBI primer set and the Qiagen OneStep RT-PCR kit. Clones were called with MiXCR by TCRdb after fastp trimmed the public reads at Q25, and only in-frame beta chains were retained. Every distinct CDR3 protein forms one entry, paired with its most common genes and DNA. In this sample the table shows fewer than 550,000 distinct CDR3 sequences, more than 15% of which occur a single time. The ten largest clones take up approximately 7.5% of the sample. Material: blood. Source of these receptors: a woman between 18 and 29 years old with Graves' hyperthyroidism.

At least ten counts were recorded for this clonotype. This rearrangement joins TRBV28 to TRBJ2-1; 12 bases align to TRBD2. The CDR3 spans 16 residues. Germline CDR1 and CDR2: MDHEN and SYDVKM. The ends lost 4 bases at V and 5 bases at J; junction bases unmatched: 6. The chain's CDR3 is CASSSSLAGGDNEQFF. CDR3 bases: TGTGCCAGCAGTTCCTCACTAGCGGGGGGTGACAATGAGCAGTTCTTC.

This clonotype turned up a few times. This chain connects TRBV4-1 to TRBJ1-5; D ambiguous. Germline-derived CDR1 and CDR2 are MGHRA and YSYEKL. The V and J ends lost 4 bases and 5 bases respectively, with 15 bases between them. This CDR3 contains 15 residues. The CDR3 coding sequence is TGCGCCAGCAGCCCAAGAGTCAGTCTTGATCAGCCCCAGCATTTT. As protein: CASSPRVSLDQPQHF.

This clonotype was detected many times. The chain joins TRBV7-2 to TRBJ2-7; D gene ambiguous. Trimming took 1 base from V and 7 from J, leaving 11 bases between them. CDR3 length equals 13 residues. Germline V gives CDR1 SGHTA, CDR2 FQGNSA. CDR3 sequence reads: CASSLGPNGEQYF. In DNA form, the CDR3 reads TGTGCCAGCAGCTTAGGCCCCAACGGGGAGCAGTACTTC.

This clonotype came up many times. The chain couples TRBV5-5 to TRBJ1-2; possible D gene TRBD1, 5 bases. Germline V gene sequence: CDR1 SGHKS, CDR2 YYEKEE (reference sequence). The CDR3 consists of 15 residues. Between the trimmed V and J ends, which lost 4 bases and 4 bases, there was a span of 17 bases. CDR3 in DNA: TGTGCCAGCAGCCCATTTGGGGGGACGCGCTATGGCTACACCTTC. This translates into CASSPFGGTRYGYTF.

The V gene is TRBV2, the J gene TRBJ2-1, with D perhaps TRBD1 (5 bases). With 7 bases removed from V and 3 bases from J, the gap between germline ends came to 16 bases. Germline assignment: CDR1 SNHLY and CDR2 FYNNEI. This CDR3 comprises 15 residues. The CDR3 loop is CASTMNPTVYNEQFF. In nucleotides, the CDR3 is TGTGCCAGCACTATGAACCCGACAGTCTACAATGAGCAGTTCTTC.

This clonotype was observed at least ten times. The CDR3 coding sequence is TGCAGTGCTCATCCAGGGATTTTCTATGGCTACACCTTC. This codes for CSAHPGIFYGYTF. The chain uses TRBV20-1 and TRBJ1-2; possibly TRBD1 for D (5 bases). Germline V gene data show CDR1 as DFQATT and CDR2 as SNEGSKA (reference sequence). V was cut by 5 bases and J by 4 bases, with 14 bases left in between. The CDR3 sequence is 13 residues long.

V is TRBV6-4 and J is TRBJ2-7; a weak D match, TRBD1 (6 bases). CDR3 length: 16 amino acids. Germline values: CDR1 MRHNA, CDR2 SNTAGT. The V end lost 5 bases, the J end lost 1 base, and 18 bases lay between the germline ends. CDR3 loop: CASSYSYRQASYEQYF. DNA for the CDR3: TGTGCCAGCAGTTATTCCTATAGACAGGCGTCCTACGAGCAGTACTTC.

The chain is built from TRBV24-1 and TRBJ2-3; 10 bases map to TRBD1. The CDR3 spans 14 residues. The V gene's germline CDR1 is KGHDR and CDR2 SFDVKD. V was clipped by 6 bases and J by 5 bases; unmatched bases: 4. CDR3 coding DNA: TGTGCCACCAGTCCCGGGACAGGGGAAGATACGCAGTATTTT. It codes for CATSPGTGEDTQYF.

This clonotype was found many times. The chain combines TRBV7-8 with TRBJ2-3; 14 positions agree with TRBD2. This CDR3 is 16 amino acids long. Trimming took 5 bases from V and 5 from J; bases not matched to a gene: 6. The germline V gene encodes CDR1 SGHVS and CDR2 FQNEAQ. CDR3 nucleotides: TGTGCCAGCAGCAATAGACTAGCGGGGGGGCGAGATACGCAGTATTTT. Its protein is CASSNRLAGGRDTQYF.

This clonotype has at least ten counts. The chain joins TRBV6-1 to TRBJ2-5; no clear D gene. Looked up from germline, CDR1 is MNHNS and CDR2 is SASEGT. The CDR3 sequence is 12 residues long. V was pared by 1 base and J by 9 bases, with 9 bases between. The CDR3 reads CASSEVSISQYF. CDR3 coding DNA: TGTGCCAGCAGTGAAGTCTCCATTTCCCAGTACTTC.

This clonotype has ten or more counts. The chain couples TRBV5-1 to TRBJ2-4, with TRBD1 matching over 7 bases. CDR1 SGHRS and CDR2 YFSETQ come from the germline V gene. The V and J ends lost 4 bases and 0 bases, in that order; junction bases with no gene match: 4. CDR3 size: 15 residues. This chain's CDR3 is CASSARQGAKNIQYF. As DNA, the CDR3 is TGCGCCAGCAGCGCCCGACAGGGAGCCAAAAACATTCAGTACTTC.

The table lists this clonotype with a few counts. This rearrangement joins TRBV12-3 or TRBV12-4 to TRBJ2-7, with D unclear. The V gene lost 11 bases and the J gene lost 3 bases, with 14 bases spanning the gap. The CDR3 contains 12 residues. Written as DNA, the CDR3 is TGTGCCTCAGGACCCGGAATCTACGAGCAGTACTTC. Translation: CASGPGIYEQYF.

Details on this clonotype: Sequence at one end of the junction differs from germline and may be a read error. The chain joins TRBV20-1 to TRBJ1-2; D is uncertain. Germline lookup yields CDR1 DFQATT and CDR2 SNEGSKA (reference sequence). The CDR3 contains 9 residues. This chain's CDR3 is CSPNYGYTF. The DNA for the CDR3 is TGCAGTCCTAATTATGGCTACACCTTC.

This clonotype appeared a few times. DNA for the CDR3: TGTGCCAGCAGCGCCACGACTAGCGGGGGGACCTACGAGCAGTACTTC. Translating gives CASSATTSGGTYEQYF. The rearrangement joins TRBV7-6 to TRBJ2-7, with 13 positions matching TRBD2. The V gene end was trimmed by 5 bases and the J gene end by 2 bases; junction bases not matched to a gene: 6. Germline V gives CDR1 SGHVS, CDR2 FNYEAQ. The CDR3 covers 16 residues. The variable domain in full, with the rest retrieved from reference TRBV7-6 and TRBJ2-7, is GAGVSQSPRYKVTKRGQDVALRCDPISGHVSLYWYRQALGQGPEFLTYFNYEAQQDKSGLPNDRFSAERPEGSISTLTIQRTEQRDSAMYRCASSATTSGGTYEQYFGPGTRLTVT.

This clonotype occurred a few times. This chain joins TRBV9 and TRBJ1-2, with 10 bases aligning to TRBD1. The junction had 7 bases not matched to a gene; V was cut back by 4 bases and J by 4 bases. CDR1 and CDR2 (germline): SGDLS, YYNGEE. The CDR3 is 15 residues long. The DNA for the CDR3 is TGTGCCAGCAGCCCGGGGACAGGGGCCTTCTATGGCTACACCTTC. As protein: CASSPGTGAFYGYTF.

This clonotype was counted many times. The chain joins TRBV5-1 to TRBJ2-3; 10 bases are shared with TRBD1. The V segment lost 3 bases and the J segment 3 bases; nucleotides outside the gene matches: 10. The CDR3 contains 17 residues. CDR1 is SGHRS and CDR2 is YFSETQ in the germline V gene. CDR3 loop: CASSWRRTGGMTDTQYF. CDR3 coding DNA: TGCGCCAGCAGCTGGAGGAGGACAGGGGGTATGACAGATACGCAGTATTTT.

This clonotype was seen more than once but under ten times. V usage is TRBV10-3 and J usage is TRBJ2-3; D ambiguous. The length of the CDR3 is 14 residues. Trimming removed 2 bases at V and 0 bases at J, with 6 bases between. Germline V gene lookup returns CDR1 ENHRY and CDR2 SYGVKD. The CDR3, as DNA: TGTGCCATCAGTGAGCGTACTAGCACAGATACGCAGTATTTT. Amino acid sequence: CAISERTSTDTQYF.

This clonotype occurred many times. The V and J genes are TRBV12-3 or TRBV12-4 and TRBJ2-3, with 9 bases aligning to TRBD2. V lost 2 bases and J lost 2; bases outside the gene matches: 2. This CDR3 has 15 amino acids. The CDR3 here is CASSLSSGATDTQYF. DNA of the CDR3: TGTGCCAGCAGTTTATCTAGCGGGGCCACAGATACGCAGTATTTT.

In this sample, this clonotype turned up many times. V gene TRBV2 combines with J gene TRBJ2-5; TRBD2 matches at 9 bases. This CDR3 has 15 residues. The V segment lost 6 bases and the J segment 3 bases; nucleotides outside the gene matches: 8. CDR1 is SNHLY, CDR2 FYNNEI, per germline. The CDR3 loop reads CASRPVSGGKETQYF. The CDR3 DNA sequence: TGTGCCAGCAGGCCGGTGAGCGGGGGGAAAGAGACCCAGTACTTC.

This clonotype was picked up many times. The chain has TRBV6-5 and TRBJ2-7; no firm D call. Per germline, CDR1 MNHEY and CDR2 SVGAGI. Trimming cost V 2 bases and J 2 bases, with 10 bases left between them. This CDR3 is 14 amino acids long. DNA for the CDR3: TGTGCCAGCAGTTACCTCCAAGGCCCCTACGAGCAGTACTTC. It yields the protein CASSYLQGPYEQYF.

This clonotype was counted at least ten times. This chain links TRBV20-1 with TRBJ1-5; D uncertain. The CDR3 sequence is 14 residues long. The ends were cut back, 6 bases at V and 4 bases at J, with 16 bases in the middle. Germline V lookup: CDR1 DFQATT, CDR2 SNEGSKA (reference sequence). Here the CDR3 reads CSAKKGIGNQPQHF. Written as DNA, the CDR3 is TGCAGTGCAAAGAAAGGGATTGGAAATCAGCCCCAGCATTTT.

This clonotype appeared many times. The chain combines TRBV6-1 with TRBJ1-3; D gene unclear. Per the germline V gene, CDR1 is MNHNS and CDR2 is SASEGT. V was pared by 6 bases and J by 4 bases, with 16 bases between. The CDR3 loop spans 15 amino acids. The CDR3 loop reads CASRAGPTMGNTIYF. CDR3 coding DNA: TGTGCCAGCAGGGCCGGGCCAACGATGGGAAACACCATATATTTT.

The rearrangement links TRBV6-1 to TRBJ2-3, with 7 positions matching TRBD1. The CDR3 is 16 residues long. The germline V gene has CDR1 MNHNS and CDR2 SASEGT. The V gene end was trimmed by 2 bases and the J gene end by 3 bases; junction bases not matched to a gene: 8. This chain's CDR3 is CASSELVQGDTDTQYF. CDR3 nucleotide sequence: TGTGCCAGCAGTGAACTGGTCCAGGGGGATACAGATACGCAGTATTTT.

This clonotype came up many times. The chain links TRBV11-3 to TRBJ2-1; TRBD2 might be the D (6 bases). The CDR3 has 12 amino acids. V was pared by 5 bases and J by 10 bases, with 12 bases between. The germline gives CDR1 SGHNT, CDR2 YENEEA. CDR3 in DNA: TGTGCCAGCAGCCCGGCCGGGGGAGAGCAGTTCTTC. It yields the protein CASSPAGGEQFF.

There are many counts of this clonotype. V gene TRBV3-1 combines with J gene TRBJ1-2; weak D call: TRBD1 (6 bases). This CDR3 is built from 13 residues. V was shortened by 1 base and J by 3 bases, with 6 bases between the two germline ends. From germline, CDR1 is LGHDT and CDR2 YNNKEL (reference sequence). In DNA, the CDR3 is TGTGCCAGCAGCCAAGGGACAGACTATGGCTACACCTTC. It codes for CASSQGTDYGYTF.

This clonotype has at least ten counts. DNA for the CDR3: TGTGCCAGCAGCTCCGGGACAGGGGAGCAAGAGACCCAGTACTTC. It translates to CASSSGTGEQETQYF. J is TRBJ2-5 and V is TRBV7-6; 10 bases are shared with TRBD1. V dropped 4 bases and J dropped 2; count of bases not matched to a gene: 4. Germline V gene lookup returns CDR1 SGHVS and CDR2 FNYEAQ. The length of the CDR3 is 15 residues.

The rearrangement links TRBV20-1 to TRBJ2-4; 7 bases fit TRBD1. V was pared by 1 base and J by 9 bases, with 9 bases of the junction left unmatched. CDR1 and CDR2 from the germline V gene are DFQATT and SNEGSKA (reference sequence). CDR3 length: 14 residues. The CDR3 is CSARADGTASIQYF. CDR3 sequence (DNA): TGCAGTGCTAGAGCCGATGGGACAGCCTCCATTCAGTACTTC.

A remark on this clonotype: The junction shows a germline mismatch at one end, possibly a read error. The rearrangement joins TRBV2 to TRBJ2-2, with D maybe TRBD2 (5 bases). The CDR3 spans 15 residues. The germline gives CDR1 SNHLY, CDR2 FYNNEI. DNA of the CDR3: TGTGCCAGCAGTGAAGGGGTAGTGAACACCGGGGAGCTGTCTTTT. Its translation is CASSEGVVNTGELSF.

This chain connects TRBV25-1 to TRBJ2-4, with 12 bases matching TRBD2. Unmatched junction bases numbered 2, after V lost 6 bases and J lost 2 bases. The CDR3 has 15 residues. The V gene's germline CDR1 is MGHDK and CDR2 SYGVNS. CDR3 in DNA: TGTGCCAGCAGCGGACTAGCGGGGTCCAAAAACATTCAGTACTTC. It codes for CASSGLAGSKNIQYF. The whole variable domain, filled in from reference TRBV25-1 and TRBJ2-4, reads EADIYQTPRYLVIGTGKKITLECSQTMGHDKMYWYQQDPGMELHLIHYSYGVNSTEKGDLSSESTVSRIRTEHFPLTLESARPSHTSQYLCASSGLAGSKNIQYFGAGTRLSVL.

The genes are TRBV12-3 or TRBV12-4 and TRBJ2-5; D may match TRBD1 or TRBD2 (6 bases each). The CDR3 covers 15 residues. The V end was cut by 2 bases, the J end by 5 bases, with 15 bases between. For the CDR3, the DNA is TGTGCCAGCAGTTTAACGATCGGGGGCGACGAGACCCAGTACTTC. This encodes CASSLTIGGDETQYF.